This T cell receptor beta chain originates from a study of monozygotic twins with inflammatory bowel disease. Study-wide results and caveats: Relative clonotype sharing with others was diminished in IBD patients versus healthy twins, particularly with disease activity. Those with IBD had lower TCRbeta diversity (inverse Simpson) than their healthy co-twins did.

Eight reactions per sample, run separately, yielded cDNA. TCRdb reprocessed the 5' RACE reads, with one entry per CDR3 protein and no DNA. The table gives around 150,000 distinct CDR3 sequences; the top ten clones make up under 3.5% of it. Of note for this clonotype: Its antigen remains unidentified.

The CDR3 covers 13 residues. The germline gives CDR1 SEHNR, CDR2 FQNEAQ (reference sequence). The chain joins TRBV7-9 to TRBJ2-4; TCRdb designates TRBD2, a call that cannot be tested without DNA. Sequencing was carried out using blood. The receptor's source is a human donor with ulcerative colitis or Crohn's disease, or a healthy co-twin of an affected twin (not recorded which). CDR3 sequence: CASRSGPERIQYF.